This TCR beta chain was profiled in a study of blood T cell repertoires in COVID-19. As for the study in general: Specimens from acute and convalescent COVID-19 originated in the United States, Italy and Spain. In each case, the material was cDNA or gDNA derived from T cells, B-cell-depleted T cells, or PBMCs.

Germline V gene lookup returns CDR1 ENHRY and CDR2 SYGVKD. The CDR3 spans 12 residues. The trim removed 6 bases at V and 8 bases at J, leaving 6 bases unmatched. This table comes from immunoSEQ multiplex PCR, and its TCRdb copy is limited to in-frame clones, with some not included. The data hold more than 70,000 clones, with under 95% observed a single time. V and J are TRBV10-3 and TRBJ1-1; 7 nucleotides match TRBD1. Sequenced sample: peripheral blood. This sequence originates from a woman aged 50 to 60 in a cohort sampled during active COVID-19. CDR3 sequence: CAIRRTGTEAFF. In DNA, the CDR3 is TGTGCCATCAGGAGGACAGGCACAGAAGCTTTCTTT.